A selection of T cell receptor beta chains follows, all from one sample in a study of blood T cell repertoires in COVID-19. The table came from immunoSEQ multiplex PCR; TCRdb's copy has only in-frame clones and leaves some out. The table includes about 100,000 clones, approximately 91% detected once. Sequenced input: peripheral blood. The source of these receptors is a human donor in a cohort sampled during active COVID-19. CDR3s include the opening cysteine and the closing phenylalanine or tryptophan. D genes are given only for firm matches. Some rows have no size entry. The others give once, few or many, or a class for an expanded clone.

CDR3aa: CASSQGGQGNYGYTF; CDR3nt: TGTGCCAGCAGCCAAGGGGGACAGGGAAACTATGGCTACACCTTC; v_gene: TRBV3-1/TRBV3-2; len: 15; j_gene: TRBJ1-2; abundance: NA; d_gene: TRBD1
CDR3aa: CASSSTRNEQFF; CDR3nt: TGTGCCAGCAGCTCGACACGCAATGAGCAGTTCTTC; v_gene: TRBV11-2; len: 12; j_gene: TRBJ2-1; abundance: NA; d_gene: NA
CDR3aa: CASSVADSSSYNEQFF; CDR3nt: TGTGCCAGCAGTGTCGCGGATTCGAGCTCCTACAATGAGCAGTTCTTC; v_gene: TRBV2; len: 16; j_gene: TRBJ2-1; abundance: once; d_gene: NA
CDR3aa: CASSRRIQGTVLNYGYTF; CDR3nt: TGTGCCAGCAGCCGGCGGATACAGGGGACCGTTCTGAACTATGGCTACACCTTC; v_gene: TRBV14; len: 18; j_gene: TRBJ1-2; abundance: NA; d_gene: TRBD1
CDR3aa: CASSPGGRSQAFF; CDR3nt: TGTGCCAGCAGCCCCGGGGGGCGGTCACAAGCTTTCTTT; v_gene: TRBV9; len: 13; j_gene: TRBJ1-1; abundance: once; d_gene: NA
CDR3aa: CASSTPIAGGGETQYF; CDR3nt: TGTGCCAGCAGTACCCCGATAGCGGGAGGCGGGGAGACCCAGTACTTC; v_gene: TRBV9; len: 16; j_gene: TRBJ2-5; abundance: NA; d_gene: TRBD2
CDR3aa: CSVTPGQTYGYTF; CDR3nt: TGCAGCGTAACACCGGGACAGACCTATGGCTACACCTTC; v_gene: TRBV29-1; len: 13; j_gene: TRBJ1-2; abundance: once; d_gene: TRBD1
CDR3aa: CASSLWEIRQGEAYGYTF; CDR3nt: TGTGCCAGCAGCTTATGGGAGATCAGACAGGGGGAGGCCTATGGCTACACCTTC; v_gene: TRBV7-6; len: 18; j_gene: TRBJ1-2; abundance: NA; d_gene: TRBD1
CDR3aa: CASSGTGDWRNQPQHF; CDR3nt: TGTGCCAGCAGTGGGACAGGGGACTGGCGCAATCAGCCCCAGCATTTT; v_gene: TRBV6-1; len: 16; j_gene: TRBJ1-5; abundance: NA; d_gene: TRBD1
CDR3aa: CASSQPTRLAGDEQFF; CDR3nt: TGTGCCAGCAGTCAGCCAACCCGACTAGCGGGAGATGAGCAGTTCTTC; v_gene: TRBV3-1/TRBV3-2; len: 16; j_gene: TRBJ2-1; abundance: NA; d_gene: TRBD2
CDR3aa: CASRDRVGAFF; CDR3nt: TGTGCCAGCAGGGACAGGGTCGGTGCTTTCTTT; v_gene: TRBV2; len: 11; j_gene: TRBJ1-1; abundance: NA; d_gene: TRBD1
CDR3aa: CATGSTASYNEQFF; CDR3nt: TGTGCCACTGGGTCGACTGCATCCTACAATGAGCAGTTCTTC; v_gene: TRBV24-1; len: 14; j_gene: TRBJ2-1; abundance: NA; d_gene: NA
CDR3aa: CASSLAPASRGSGNTIYF; CDR3nt: TGTGCCAGCAGCTTAGCGCCCGCTTCCAGGGGCTCTGGAAACACCATATATTTT; v_gene: TRBV7-8; len: 18; j_gene: TRBJ1-3; abundance: NA; d_gene: NA
CDR3aa: CATRDRVAGNTIYF; CDR3nt: TGTGCCACCAGGGACAGGGTGGCTGGAAACACCATATATTTT; v_gene: TRBV15; len: 14; j_gene: TRBJ1-3; abundance: NA; d_gene: TRBD1
CDR3aa: CASSRRTEETQYF; CDR3nt: TGTGCCAGCTCACGCCGGACAGAAGAGACCCAGTACTTC; v_gene: TRBV18; len: 13; j_gene: TRBJ2-5; abundance: NA; d_gene: NA
CDR3aa: CASSLGTNQPQHF; CDR3nt: TGTGCCAGCAGCTTGGGGACAAATCAGCCCCAGCATTTT; v_gene: TRBV7-3; len: 13; j_gene: TRBJ1-5; abundance: NA; d_gene: NA
CDR3aa: CASSLTWGQGVETQYF; CDR3nt: TGTGCCAGCAGCTTAACATGGGGACAGGGTGTGGAGACCCAGTACTTC; v_gene: TRBV11-1; len: 16; j_gene: TRBJ2-5; abundance: once; d_gene: TRBD1
CDR3aa: CASSSGRGAEKLFF; CDR3nt: TGTGCCAGCAGCTCCGGACGGGGGGCAGAAAAACTGTTTTTT; v_gene: TRBV5-5; len: 14; j_gene: TRBJ1-4; abundance: NA; d_gene: NA
CDR3aa: CSASGGYGYTF; CDR3nt: TGCAGTGCTAGCGGTGGCTATGGCTACACCTTC; v_gene: TRBV20-1; len: 11; j_gene: TRBJ1-2; abundance: NA; d_gene: NA
CDR3aa: CASSPGITEAFF; CDR3nt: TGTGCCAGCAGCCCGGGGATCACTGAAGCTTTCTTT; v_gene: TRBV7-9; len: 12; j_gene: TRBJ1-1; abundance: NA; d_gene: NA